The 12 T cell receptor beta chains below were found in one sample sequenced in a study of Graves' ophthalmopathy and Graves' hyperthyroidism. The authors amplified TCR beta CDR3 regions from RNA transcripts. Scientists carried out first-round RT-PCR using HTBI primers and then a second-round multiplex PCR. TCRdb re-called the multiplex PCR reads through MiXCR, storing one row per CDR3 protein. The repertoire consists of approximately 330,000 distinct CDR3 sequences, with roughly a sixth occurring once and the leading ten covering around 12%. Sequencing was done on a sample of peripheral blood. The source of these receptors is an adult man with Graves' ophthalmopathy.

The V call is TRBV6-4, the J call TRBJ1-2; 8 bases map to TRBD1. The CDR3 length is 18 residues. V lost 6 bases and J lost 4; bases outside the gene matches: 19. Looked up from germline, CDR1 is MRHNA and CDR2 is SNTAGT. This chain's CDR3 is CASRDPGQGSWGGYGYTF. CDR3 sequence (DNA): TGTGCCAGCAGAGACCCCGGACAGGGAAGTTGGGGTGGCTATGGCTACACCTTC.

Ten or more counts support this clonotype. The J gene is TRBJ1-2, the V gene TRBV5-1; TRBD1 matches at 11 bases. This CDR3 spans 15 amino acids. J was trimmed by 3 bases and V by 4 bases; bases with no gene match: 5. Germline values: CDR1 SGHRS, CDR2 YFSETQ. The CDR3: CASSGWTGGDYGYTF. CDR3 DNA: TGCGCCAGCAGCGGATGGACAGGGGGCGACTATGGCTACACCTTC.

This clonotype came up many times. The CDR3 DNA reads as TGTGCCAGCAGTTTAAGGACTAGCGGGGAGACCCAGTACTTC. Translated: CASSLRTSGETQYF. The V gene is TRBV12-3 or TRBV12-4, the J gene TRBJ2-5; 11 bases agree with TRBD2. V lost 2 bases to trimming and J lost 5 bases; unmatched junction nucleotides: 1. The CDR3 spans 14 residues.

Many counts were recorded for this clonotype. This rearrangement joins TRBV30 to TRBJ2-2, with D perhaps matching TRBD2 (5 bases). Germline values: CDR1 GTSNPN, CDR2 SVGIG (reference sequence). Trimming pared 3 bases from V and 6 bases from J, leaving 14 bases between. This CDR3 region has 14 residues. CDR3 amino acids: CAWRVFGGSGELFF. The CDR3 region has the DNA TGTGCCTGGAGGGTGTTCGGAGGTTCCGGGGAGCTGTTTTTT. Filled out from reference TRBV30 and TRBJ2-2, the complete variable domain reads SQTIHQWPATLVQPVGSPLSLECTVEGTSNPNLYWYRQAAGRGLQLLFYSVGIGQISSEVPQNLSASRPQDRQFILSSKKLLLSDSGFYLCAWRVFGGSGELFFGEGSRLTVL.

This clonotype was detected only a few times. The chain joins TRBV6-1 to TRBJ2-7; D gene unclear. V lost 8 bases and J lost 3, with 8 bases in between. The CDR3 contains 11 residues. Germline CDR1 MNHNS, CDR2 SASEGT. CDR3 protein: CASGVGYEQYF. The CDR3 nucleotides read TGTGCCAGCGGAGTAGGCTACGAGCAGTACTTC.

This chain connects TRBV6-1 to TRBJ2-7, with TRBD2 as a possible D gene (6 bases). The germline gives CDR1 MNHNS, CDR2 SASEGT. This CDR3 has 12 residues. Trimming cost V 8 bases and J 3 bases, with 11 bases left between them. CDR3 sequence (DNA): TGTGCCAGCGGGCGGGAAGTCTACGAGCAGTACTTC. The encoded protein is CASGREVYEQYF.

This clonotype was observed at least ten times. This chain joins TRBV6-5 and TRBJ2-5, with D perhaps TRBD2 (7 bases). V lost 1 base and J 5 bases, leaving 11 bases between the germline ends. The CDR3 has 14 residues. In germline, CDR1 is MNHEY, CDR2 SVGAGI. CDR3 nucleotides: TGTGCCAGCAGTTACTTAAGGGGGGGGGAGACCCAGTACTTC. Amino acid sequence: CASSYLRGGETQYF.

V usage is TRBV6-5 and J usage is TRBJ2-7; D gene uncertain. The CDR3 totals 14 residues. The V gene lost 2 bases and the J gene lost 5 bases, with 13 bases spanning the gap. CDR1 MNHEY and CDR2 SVGAGI come from the germline V gene. CDR3 amino acids: CASSYGIPVHEQYF. In DNA, the CDR3 is TGTGCCAGCAGTTACGGAATCCCAGTCCACGAGCAGTACTTC.

This clonotype was seen many times. This rearrangement joins TRBV5-1 to TRBJ1-1; no reliable D call. The CDR3 runs 13 residues. Trimming shortened V by 0 bases and J by 8 bases, and 11 bases separated the two germline ends. Germline CDR1 SGHRS, CDR2 YFSETQ. The CDR3 nucleotides read TGCGCCAGCAGCTTGGTGTCTGGGTTAGAAGCTTTCTTT. It codes for CASSLVSGLEAFF. Looking up the rest from reference TRBV5-1 and TRBJ1-1 gives the full variable domain: KAGVTQTPRYLIKTRGQQVTLSCSPISGHRSVSWYQQTPGQGLQFLFEYFSETQRNKGNFPGRFSGRQFSNSRSEMNVSTLELGDSALYLCASSLVSGLEAFFGQGTRLTVV.

The chain carries TRBV11-2 and TRBJ2-5; 9 nucleotides line up with TRBD1. Per germline, CDR1 SGHAT and CDR2 FQNNGV. The CDR3 has 14 residues. J lost 5 bases, V lost 5 bases, and 6 bases had no gene match. CDR3 sequence reads: CASSHGTGYETQYF. CDR3 sequence (DNA): TGTGCCAGCAGCCACGGGACAGGGTATGAGACCCAGTACTTC.

This clonotype was observed many times. This sequence joins TRBV29-1 and TRBJ1-2; 7 positions agree with TRBD1. The germline gives CDR1 SQVTM, CDR2 ANQGSEA. Trimming cost V 4 bases and J 4 bases; bases outside gene matches: 9. The CDR3 length is 14 residues. This CDR3 reads CSVVYISGGYGYTF. In DNA, the CDR3 is TGCAGCGTTGTTTATATATCAGGGGGCTATGGCTACACCTTC.

This clonotype was detected ten times or more. The chain links TRBV11-1 to TRBJ2-7; D possibly matches TRBD1 or TRBD2 (6 bases each). Germline loops: CDR1 SGHAT, CDR2 FQDESV (reference sequence). The CDR3 sequence is 16 residues long. Deletions cut 0 bases from V and 5 bases from J, with 17 bases between. CDR3 bases: TGTGCCAGCAGCTTAGCTTCGCCGGGGGCGGTCGACGAGCAGTACTTC. Residues: CASSLASPGAVDEQYF.